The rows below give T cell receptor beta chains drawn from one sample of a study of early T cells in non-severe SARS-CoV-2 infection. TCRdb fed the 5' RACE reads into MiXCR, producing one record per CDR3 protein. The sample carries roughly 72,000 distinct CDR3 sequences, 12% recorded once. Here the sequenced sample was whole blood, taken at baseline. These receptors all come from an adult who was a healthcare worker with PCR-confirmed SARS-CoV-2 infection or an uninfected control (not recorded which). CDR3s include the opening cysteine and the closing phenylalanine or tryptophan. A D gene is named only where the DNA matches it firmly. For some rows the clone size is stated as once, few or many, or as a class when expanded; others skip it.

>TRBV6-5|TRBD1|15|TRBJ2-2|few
CASSGTGFIGGELFF
TGTGCCAGCAGTGGGACAGGATTCATCGGCGGGGAGCTGTTTTTT
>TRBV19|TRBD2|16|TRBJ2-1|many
CAGIAGTGPYVNEQFF
TGTGCCGGGATAGCGGGGACCGGGCCCTACGTCAATGAGCAGTTCTTC
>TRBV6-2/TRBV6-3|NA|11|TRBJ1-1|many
CASSYSTEAFF
TGTGCCAGCAGTTACTCCACTGAAGCTTTCTTT
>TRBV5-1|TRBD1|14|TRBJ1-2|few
CASSSPDRTYGYTF
TGCGCCAGCAGCTCCCCGGACAGGACCTATGGCTACACCTTC
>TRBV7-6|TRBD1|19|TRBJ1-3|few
CASSQVAGTDSLSGNTIYF
TGTGCCAGCAGCCAAGTGGCCGGGACAGATAGTCTCTCTGGAAACACCATATATTTT
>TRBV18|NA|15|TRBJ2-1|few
CASSATRSSYNEQFF
TGTGCCAGCTCAGCGACTAGGAGCTCCTACAATGAGCAGTTCTTC
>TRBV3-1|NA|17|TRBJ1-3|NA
CASSREGGTYSGNTIYF
TGTGCCAGCAGTCGAGAAGGTGGCACCTACTCTGGAAACACCATATATTTT
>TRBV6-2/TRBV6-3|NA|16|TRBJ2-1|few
CASSLRTPTGSNEQFF
TGTGCCAGCAGCTTAAGGACGCCGACGGGGTCCAATGAGCAGTTCTTC
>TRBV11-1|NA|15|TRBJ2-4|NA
CASSPLSRAKNIQYF
TGTGCCAGCAGCCCTCTTAGTAGGGCCAAAAACATTCAGTACTTC
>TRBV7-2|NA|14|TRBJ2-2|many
CASSYLNPPGELFF
TGTGCCAGCAGCTATCTGAACCCCCCCGGGGAGCTGTTTTTT
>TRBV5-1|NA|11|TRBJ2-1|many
CASSFDNEQFF
TGCGCCAGCAGCTTTGACAATGAGCAGTTCTTC
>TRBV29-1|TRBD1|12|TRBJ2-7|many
CSVGRGFDEQYF
TGCAGCGTCGGCAGGGGGTTTGACGAGCAGTACTTC
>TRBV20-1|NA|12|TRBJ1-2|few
CSAVVTDYGYTF
TGCAGTGCTGTGGTGACGGACTATGGCTACACCTTC
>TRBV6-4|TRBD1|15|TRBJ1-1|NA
CASSEKQGAWTEAFF
TGTGCCAGCAGTGAAAAGCAGGGGGCCTGGACTGAAGCTTTCTTT
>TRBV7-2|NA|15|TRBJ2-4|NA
CASSTDRDVKNIQYF
TGTGCCAGCAGCACGGACAGAGACGTCAAAAACATTCAGTACTTC
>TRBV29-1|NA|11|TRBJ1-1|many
CSVASGAEAFF
TGCAGCGTTGCCTCAGGGGCTGAAGCTTTCTTT
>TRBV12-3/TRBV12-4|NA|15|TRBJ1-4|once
CASLPSGATGEKLFF
TGTGCCAGCCTCCCCTCCGGGGCCACCGGGGAAAAACTGTTTTTT
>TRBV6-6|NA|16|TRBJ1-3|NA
CASSLPGTTAGNTIYF
TGTGCCAGCAGCCTACCTGGGACAACCGCTGGAAACACCATATATTTT
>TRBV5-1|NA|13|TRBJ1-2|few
CASSSVGDYGYTF
TGCGCCAGCAGCTCCGTAGGAGATTATGGCTACACCTTC
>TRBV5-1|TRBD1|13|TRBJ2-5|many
CASTRDRVETQYF
TGCGCCAGCACCCGGGACAGGGTCGAGACCCAGTACTTC
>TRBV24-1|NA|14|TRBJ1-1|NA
CATSEAGRGTEAFF
TGTGCCACCAGTGAGGCAGGAAGGGGAACTGAAGCTTTCTTT
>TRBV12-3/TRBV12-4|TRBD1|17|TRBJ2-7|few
CASSSFPGQGISYEQYF
TGTGCCAGCAGTTCTTTCCCGGGACAGGGGATCTCCTACGAGCAGTACTTC
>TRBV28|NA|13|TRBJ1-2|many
CASSSGLLYGYTF
TGTGCCAGCAGTTCCGGACTCCTGTATGGCTACACCTTC
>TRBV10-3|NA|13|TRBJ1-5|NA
CATGDGLNQPQHF
TGTGCCACGGGGGACGGACTCAATCAGCCCCAGCATTTT
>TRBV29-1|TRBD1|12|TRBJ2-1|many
CSVTTGVSEQFF
TGCAGCGTAACGACAGGGGTGTCTGAGCAGTTCTTC
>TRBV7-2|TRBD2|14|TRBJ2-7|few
CASSPSSGGYEQYF
TGTGCCAGCAGCCCTTCTAGCGGGGGGTACGAGCAGTACTTC
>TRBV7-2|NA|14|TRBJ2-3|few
CASSLGRGPDTQYF
TGTGCCAGCAGCTTAGGGCGGGGGCCAGATACGCAGTATTTT
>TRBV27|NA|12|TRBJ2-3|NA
CASSLIEGTQYF
TGTGCCAGCAGTTTAATAGAGGGTACGCAGTATTTT
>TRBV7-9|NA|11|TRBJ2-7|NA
CASSSVYEQYF
TGTGCCAGCAGCTCCGTCTACGAGCAGTACTTC
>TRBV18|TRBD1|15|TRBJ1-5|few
CASSRAQGADQPQHF
TGTGCCAGCTCACGCGCGCAGGGGGCTGATCAGCCCCAGCATTTT
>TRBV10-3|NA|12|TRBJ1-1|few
CAISEGVTEAFF
TGTGCCATCAGTGAAGGGGTCACTGAAGCTTTCTTT
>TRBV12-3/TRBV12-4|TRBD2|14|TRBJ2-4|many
CASSYAGGKNIQYF
TGTGCCAGCAGTTACGCGGGGGGGAAAAACATTCAGTACTTC
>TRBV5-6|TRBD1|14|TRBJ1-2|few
CASRTTGGADGYTF
TGTGCCAGCAGAACGACAGGGGGCGCCGATGGCTACACCTTC
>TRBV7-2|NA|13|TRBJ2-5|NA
CASSLVGKETQYF
TGTGCCAGCAGCTTAGTGGGAAAGGAGACCCAGTACTTC
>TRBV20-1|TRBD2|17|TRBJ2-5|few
CSASLTSGGLYQETQYF
TGCAGTGCCAGTCTTACTAGCGGGGGGCTGTACCAAGAGACCCAGTACTTC
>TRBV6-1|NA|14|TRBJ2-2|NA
CASRVSPNTGELFF
TGTGCCAGCAGAGTTTCCCCGAACACCGGGGAGCTGTTTTTT
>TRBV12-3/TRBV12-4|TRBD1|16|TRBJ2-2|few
CASSTTGTGRTGELFF
TGTGCCAGCAGTACGACGGGGACAGGGCGCACCGGGGAGCTGTTTTTT
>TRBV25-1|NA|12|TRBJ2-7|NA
CASRTDPYEQYF
TGTGCCAGCAGGACGGACCCCTACGAGCAGTACTTC
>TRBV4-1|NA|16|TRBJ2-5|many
CASSQPSEGQRGAQYF
TGCGCCAGCAGCCAACCCTCCGAAGGACAGCGAGGGGCCCAGTACTTC
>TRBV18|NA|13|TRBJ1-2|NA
CASSPPDVYGYTF
TGTGCCAGCTCACCACCGGATGTCTATGGCTACACCTTC
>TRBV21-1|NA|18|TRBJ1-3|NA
CASSDSEGPAISGNTIYF
TGTGCCAGCAGCGACTCAGAGGGGCCGGCGATCTCTGGAAACACCATATATTTT
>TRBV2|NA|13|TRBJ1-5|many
CASSRQRGQPQHF
TGTGCCAGCAGTAGACAGAGAGGTCAGCCCCAGCATTTT
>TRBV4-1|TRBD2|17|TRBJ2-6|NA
CASSQDQGGAGANVLTF
TGCGCCAGCAGCCAAGATCAGGGAGGGGCTGGGGCCAACGTCCTGACTTTC
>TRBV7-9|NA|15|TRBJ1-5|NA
CASSNNPHAGVPQHF
TGTGCCAGCAGCAACAATCCACACGCTGGAGTGCCCCAGCATTTT
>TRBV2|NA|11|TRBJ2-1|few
CASRLVGEQFF
TGTGCCAGCAGGCTAGTGGGGGAGCAGTTCTTC
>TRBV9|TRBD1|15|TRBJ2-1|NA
CASSAGTGPYNEQFF
TGTGCCAGCAGCGCCGGGACAGGGCCCTACAATGAGCAGTTCTTC
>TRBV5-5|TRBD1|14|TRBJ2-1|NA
CASRVDRGLYEQFF
TGTGCCAGCAGAGTCGACAGGGGGTTGTATGAGCAGTTCTTC
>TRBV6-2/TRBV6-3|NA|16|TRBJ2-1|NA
CASSYSSTVGGHEQFF
TGTGCCAGCAGTTACTCGAGTACAGTGGGGGGCCATGAGCAGTTCTTC
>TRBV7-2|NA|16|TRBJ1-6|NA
CASSYAWGSYNSPLHF
TGTGCCAGCAGTTATGCCTGGGGCTCCTATAATTCACCCCTCCACTTT
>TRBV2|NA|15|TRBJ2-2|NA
CASSERTTNTGELFF
TGTGCCAGCAGTGAAAGGACAACGAACACCGGGGAGCTGTTTTTT
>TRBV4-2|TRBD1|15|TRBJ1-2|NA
CASSQGLDRGNGYTF
TGTGCCAGCAGCCAGGGCCTGGACAGGGGAAATGGCTACACCTTC
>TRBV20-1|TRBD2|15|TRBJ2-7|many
CSAALGGLESYEQYF
TGCAGTGCTGCCCTCGGCGGACTAGAATCGTACGAGCAGTACTTC